This T cell receptor (beta chain) stems from a study of OX40 agonist ivuxolimab in advanced cancers. Study-level background: Earlier treatment with anti-PD-1, anti-PD-L1 or anti-CTLA-4 was permitted, and about 40% had received some.

Assay used: immunoSEQ multiplex PCR; TCRdb lists only in-frame clones, some missing. The sample includes 57,000 or so clones, 80% to 95% of them seen just once. V lost 0 bases and J lost 2, with 2 bases in between. Germline lookup yields CDR1 SGHRS and CDR2 YFSETQ. This CDR3 comprises 12 residues. This clone has a handful of counts. Antigen: not known. Broader study findings: Relative to CD4+, CD8+ T cells held more expanded clones on average. Researchers did not establish what antigens the expanded peripheral T cells target.

The sequence came from an adult with an advanced solid tumor such as melanoma, head and neck, liver or kidney cancer. Specimen: CD4+ or CD8+ T cells sorted from blood, collected in a trial of the OX40 agonist ivuxolimab. The V call is TRBV5-1, the J call TRBJ1-2; no definite D call. The CDR3 spells CASSLANYGYTF. CDR3 coding DNA: TGCGCCAGCAGCTTGGCCAACTATGGCTACACCTTC. Supplemented by reference TRBV5-1 and TRBJ1-2, the full variable domain reads KAGVTQTPRYLIKTRGQQVTLSCSPISGHRSVSWYQQTPGQGLQFLFEYFSETQRNKGNFPGRFSGRQFSNSRSEMNVSTLELGDSALYLCASSLANYGYTFGSGTRLTVV.